The clone carrying this T cell receptor (beta chain) has a count of ten or more. The target antigen is unknown. This sample was taken from a study of CD8 T cells in ankylosing spondylitis. Findings and caveats of the study: CD8+ by phenotype, disease-linked clones were relatively rare in peripheral blood. Reports say disease-linked clones showed up significantly more in matched ankylosing spondylitis synovial fluid.

TCRdb reprocessed the 5' RACE reads via MiXCR and lists one record per CDR3 protein. The profile shows more than 30,000 distinct CDR3 sequences, approximately 9.9% of them singletons. The sample taken for sequencing was synovial fluid, either unsorted or a sorted T cell fraction (not recorded which). This TCR was sampled from a male donor with ankylosing spondylitis.

The CDR3 loop is CASSFGLSSGRAEYF. Written as DNA, the CDR3 is TGTGCCAGCAGCTTTGGGTTGTCTAGCGGGAGGGCCGAGTATTTT. The chain has TRBV11-2 and TRBJ2-3; 12 bases align to TRBD2. V lost 3 bases, J lost 13 bases, and 11 bases stayed unmatched. CDR1 SGHAT and CDR2 FQNNGV come from the germline V gene. The CDR3 covers 15 residues.